Shown below are 9 T cell receptor beta chains from a single sample sequenced in a study of human T cells and chemical hapten exposure. TCRdb redid the calling of the RACE reads with MiXCR, one entry per CDR3 protein. The repertoire includes 96,000 or so distinct CDR3 sequences, roughly a tenth of them detected once, and just over 2% sits in the top ten. Time point denoted: patch test 2, 6 weeks after DPC sensitization. The treatment: therapeutic diphenylcyclopropenone sensitization with weekly scalp DPC. The material sequenced was whole blood, taken in connection with sensitization to the hapten diphenylcyclopropenone (DPC). The receptors were sampled from a middle-aged woman with alopecia areata. Some clones in this sample may be carry-over from other donors' samples.

With respect to this clonotype: This may come from a read error, since a much larger clone is one base off. The V and J genes are TRBV5-4 and TRBJ1-4; D remains unclear. The CDR3 has 15 amino acids. Germline-derived CDR1 and CDR2 are SGHNT and YYREEE (reference sequence). The CDR3 loop is CASSMDGATNKKLFF. The CDR3 DNA reads as TGTGCCAGCAGCATGGACGGTGCAACTAATAAAAAACTGTTTTTT. Full variable domain (remainder filled in from reference TRBV5-4 and TRBJ1-4): ETGVTQSPTHLIKTRGQQVTLRCSSQSGHNTVSWYQQALGQGPQFIFQYYREEENGRGNFPPRFSGLQFPNYSSELNVNALELDDSALYLCASSMDGATNKKLFFGSGTQLSVL.

This clonotype was recorded many times. The V call is TRBV4-3, the J call TRBJ2-3, with a weak D call TRBD1 (6 bases). V was cut by 4 bases and J by 5 bases, with 25 bases left in between. Per germline, CDR1 LGHNA and CDR2 YSLEER. The CDR3 is 18 residues long. The CDR3 loop reads CASSRASRDTHPGDTQYF. The CDR3, as DNA: TGCGCCAGCAGCCGAGCATCCCGGGACACCCACCCGGGAGATACGCAGTATTTT.

This sequence joins TRBV7-2 and TRBJ2-5, with 9 bases identical to TRBD1. Germline V gene sequence: CDR1 SGHTA, CDR2 FQGNSA. J was trimmed by 4 bases and V by 0 bases; bases with no gene match: 3. This CDR3 has 15 amino acids. The CDR3 loop reads CASSLADRGGETQYF. In DNA form, the CDR3 reads TGTGCCAGCAGCTTAGCGGACAGGGGCGGAGAGACCCAGTACTTC.

V usage is TRBV15 and J usage is TRBJ2-4; D call uncertain. CDR1 LNHNV and CDR2 YYDKDF come from the germline V gene (reference sequence). Trimming stripped 1 base from V and 8 bases from J, with 9 bases between. The CDR3 extends over 13 amino acids. The CDR3 DNA reads TGTGCCACCAGCAGAGGCAGTGGCGACATTCAGTACTTC. Protein: CATSRGSGDIQYF.

The chain combines TRBV29-1 with TRBJ2-3, with D possibly being TRBD2 (5 bases). Germline-derived CDR1 and CDR2 are SQVTM and ANQGSEA. Trimming removed 6 bases from V and 13 bases from J, with 20 bases in between. This CDR3 contains 12 residues. CDR3 nucleotides: TGCAGCGTCTCCCCTTCGGGGATTGGGGAGTATTTT. Its protein is CSVSPSGIGEYF.

This clonotype was seen many times. The chain has TRBV3-1 and TRBJ1-1, with D unclear. Germline CDR1 is LGHDT and CDR2 is YNNKEL (reference sequence). V lost 4 bases and J 12 bases, leaving 12 bases between the germline ends. This CDR3 has 11 residues. The CDR3 bases are TGTGCCAGCAGCCCGGGGAGGGAAACTTTCTTT. The encoded protein is CASSPGRETFF.

The sample holds many counts of this clonotype. The gene calls are TRBV5-1 and TRBJ2-7; no clear D. Germline CDR1 reads SGHRS; CDR2 reads YFSETQ. Deletions cut 0 bases from V and 7 bases from J, with 11 bases between. This CDR3 comprises 13 residues. CDR3 sequence reads: CASSLEASWEQYF. The DNA for the CDR3 is TGCGCCAGCAGCTTGGAGGCATCCTGGGAGCAGTACTTC.

J is TRBJ2-7 and V is TRBV18, with 9 bases fitting TRBD1. The V gene's germline CDR1 is KGHSH and CDR2 LQKENI. This CDR3 comprises 16 residues. V shed 1 base and J 2 bases; nucleotides not matched to a gene: 6. CDR3 nucleotides: TGTGCCAGCTCACCACTGACAGGGGGAGGCACCTACGAGCAGTACTTC. Translated: CASSPLTGGGTYEQYF.

The chain links TRBV30 to TRBJ1-1; D gene uncertain. The length of the CDR3 is 12 residues. V was shortened by 5 bases and J by 6 bases, with 13 bases between the two germline ends. Germline loops: CDR1 GTSNPN, CDR2 SVGIG (reference sequence). CDR3 residues: CAWRLTFSEAFF. The CDR3 region has the DNA TGTGCCTGGCGGCTTACGTTTTCTGAAGCTTTCTTT.